This T cell receptor beta chain was sequenced for a study of T cell responses to AZD1222 COVID-19 vaccine. Across the whole study: Second-dose timings of about 4 or about 12 weeks were pooled.

Points from the study as a whole: The donors showed a predominance of white British ancestry and of females, with possible underestimation of clonal diversity. No day 14 peak samples; only post-peak repertoires were characterized. Nearly half of spike-specific TCRs reportedly go after variant regions that carry no mutations.

As for this clone: Its antigen is as yet unknown.

There are 16 residues in the CDR3. Trimming shortened V by 4 bases and J by 7 bases, and 18 bases separated the two germline ends. Germline CDR1 is SGHDT and CDR2 is YYEEEE. Some clones are missing from TCRdb's copy, which holds only in-frame ones; the method was immunoSEQ multiplex PCR. The table shows 95,000 to 150,000 clones, with roughly 91% occurring only once. The V gene is TRBV5-6, the J gene TRBJ1-6, with D unresolved. This receptor was obtained from an adult in good health. Sequencing used peripheral blood, obtained on day 0 of AZD1222 vaccination. This CDR3 reads CASSPPGVRDNSPLHF. CDR3 nucleotide sequence: TGTGCCAGCAGCCCTCCCGGTGTTAGAGACAATTCACCCCTCCACTTT. The complete variable domain, with remaining parts taken from reference TRBV5-6 and TRBJ1-6, reads DAGVTQSPTHLIKTRGQQVTLRCSPKSGHDTVSWYQQALGQGPQFIFQYYEEEERQRGNFPDRFSGHQFPNYSSELNVNALLLGDSALYLCASSPPGVRDNSPLHFGNGTRLTVT.